Detailed here is one TCR beta chain. This clonotype was recorded a few times. Its antigen is currently not known. Per-nucleotide qualities are absent, and no much larger clonotype sits a single base away. Sequencing was carried out with a 454 GS FLX Titanium. A previously published linear amplification protocol was used to construct TCR libraries from around 500 ng of total RNA. The sequencing itself ran on the Roche/454 Genome Sequencer using Titanium chemistry. Processing in the source paper ran as follows. From about five of the healthy donors, a total of fewer than 85,000 rearranged TCR alpha transcripts were sequenced. Duplicate transcripts were removed, and unique TCR clonotypes were defined by the CDR3 junction according to IMGT nomenclature. CD4 versus CD8 status was modeled on V and J genes by logistic regression in R 2.13.0, with adjustment for donor effects and Bonferroni correction for multiple testing. The public reads were reanalyzed by TCRdb: fastp trimming at Q25, MiXCR alignment, in-frame beta chains only. For every CDR3 protein sequence, its rows merge into one entry that carries the most common genes and DNA. TCRdb's processing, not the study's, gives the V and J calls here. This sample lists approximately 180,000 distinct CDR3 sequences; over 60% were detected once. 2.3% of the sample is taken by the ten largest.

The sample belongs to a study of healthy donors' naive CD4 and CD8 T cells (dated by TCRdb to the mid-2010s). A note on the overall study: Donor selection covered three age groups (20-25, 40-50 and 60-70 years) with several people in each, and the resulting cohort had a mean age of around 45 and was half female. Rearranged TCR alpha and beta chains from naive CD4+ and CD8+ T cells were sequenced in the study to test how TCR variation relates to lineage commitment. Donors were HLA-typed by sequencing at HLA-A, -B, -C, -DRB1, -DQB1 and -DPB1 using the SBTexcellerator protocol, an ABI3130xl analyzer and SBTengine software. Peripheral blood mononuclear cells were collected from about 19 healthy, unrelated individuals. For TCR alpha, a new primer set covering all functional IMGT alpha gene variants was designed, and the rest of the protocol matched the beta-chain workflow. The study at large found these results: Possible repertoire bias arising from homeostatic proliferation of naive T cells was not directly addressed. Bias between naive CD4+ and CD8+ cells was reportedly observed for most V and J gene segments, consistently across donors and independently of HLA genotype. In both chains, CD4+ lineage was associated with a positively charged CDR3 and CD8+ lineage with a negatively charged CDR3. Because the alpha and beta chains were sequenced in bulk, pairing them was not possible, and so effects of the combined chains went unevaluated. Taken together, V genes, J genes and CDR3 charge appeared to account for approximately 13% of the variance in CD4/CD8 propensity, acting in a largely additive way.

Cells with a CD4+CD8-CD45RO-CD45RA+ profile were isolated by FACS and defined as naive CD4+ T cells, and those with a CD8+CD4-CD45RA+CD27bright profile were defined as naive CD8+ T cells. The antibodies used for sorting targeted CD4 (RPA-T4), CD8 (SK1), CD27 (O323), CD45RA (HI100) and CD45RO (UCHL1). CDR1 SQVTM and CDR2 ANQGSEA are derived from the germline V gene. The V end loses 0 bases and the J end loses 1 base, and a stretch of 6 bases separates them. The CDR3 spans 13 residues, from the cysteine through the phenylalanine. The entry retains the CDR3 DNA only, 39 bases that are in frame from base 1.

The chain is encoded by TRBV29-1 joined to TRBJ1-2; no D gene is confidently identified. This receptor was identified in a pool of human donors in good health; the sample pools cells from several healthy donors. Sequencing was carried out using naive CD4+ and CD8+ T cells sorted from blood, pooled from several donors. In light of the paper, this sample's cell subset or site label describes: FACS-sorted naive CD4+ (CD45RO-CD45RA+) and naive CD8+ (CD45RA+CD27bright) T cells. The CDR3 region reads CSVEDTVNYGYTF. The nucleotide sequence reads TGCAGCGTTGAAGACACAGTTAACTATGGCTACACCTTC.